One and the same sample provided the 3 T cell receptor beta chains below, sequenced in a study of blood T cell repertoires in COVID-19. Here immunoSEQ multiplex PCR was the method, and the copy in TCRdb shows in-frame clones only, minus some. The sample records about 81,000 clones, about 91% being singletons. The sequenced sample was peripheral blood. Receptors were obtained from a woman of 80 years or more with acute or convalescent COVID-19.

The V call is TRBV2, the J call TRBJ2-7; 12 nucleotides align to TRBD2. Trimming at V came to 5 bases and at J to 6 bases, leaving 8 bases not matched to a gene. The CDR3 spans 15 residues. Germline CDR1 is SNHLY and CDR2 is FYNNEI. CDR3 residues: CASSSRLAGVFEQYF. The DNA of the CDR3 is TGTGCCAGCAGTTCCCGACTAGCGGGAGTTTTCGAGCAGTACTTC.

The CDR3 region has the DNA TGTGCCAGCAGACTTAGCAGGGTTTATGGCTACACCTTC. Translated: CASRLSRVYGYTF. This chain connects TRBV6-5 to TRBJ1-2; possible D gene TRBD1, 5 bases. The CDR3 covers 13 residues. V was cut by 6 bases and J by 5 bases, with 13 bases left in between. Per germline, CDR1 MNHEY and CDR2 SVGAGI.

The chain recombines TRBV7-8 with TRBJ2-5, with 8 positions matching TRBD2. The J segment lost 4 bases and the V segment lost 10 bases, leaving 11 bases of the junction unmatched. Germline assignment: CDR1 SGHVS and CDR2 FQNEAQ. CDR3 length: 14 amino acids. The CDR3 sequence: CATTSGSTRETQYF. The CDR3 nucleotides read TGTGCCACCACAAGCGGGAGTACCAGAGAGACCCAGTACTTC.